The 15 T cell receptor beta chains below were found in one sample sequenced in a study of HIV-infected children after antiretroviral therapy interruption. Unique molecular identifiers were included in an RNA-based 3' RACE TCR library. TCRdb re-called the 3' RACE reads with MiXCR, one entry per CDR3 protein. The profile shows 14,000 to 15,000 distinct CDR3 sequences, less than 3.5% of them singletons. Documented treatment: PENTA 11 planned treatment interruption arm or continuous ART arm. The starting material was CD45RO+ CD8+ T cells from PBMCs, pooled from several time points, obtained from a donor given antiretroviral therapy, either interrupted or continuous. The sample's subset: memory CD8+ CD45RO+ CD45RA- T cells. These TCRs come from a pool of human donors with HIV.

This clonotype was counted many times. This chain joins TRBV27 and TRBJ2-3; TRBD1 matches 11 bases. The germline CDR1 and CDR2 sequences are MNHEY and SMNVEV (reference sequence). V dropped 10 bases and J dropped 4; count of bases not matched to a gene: 7. This CDR3 region has 14 residues. This chain's CDR3 is CATGQGAVPDTQYF. The CDR3 DNA sequence: TGTGCCACCGGACAGGGGGCTGTGCCAGATACGCAGTATTTT.

This clonotype was detected many times. This rearrangement joins TRBV6-6 to TRBJ2-3; the match to TRBD2 covers 12 bases. V gave up 6 bases and J gave up 2 bases; unmatched junction bases: 3. This CDR3 has 15 amino acids. Germline V CDR1 and CDR2: MNHNY, SVGAGI (reference sequence). The CDR3 protein is CASSLAGGVTDTQYF. The CDR3 DNA is TGTGCCAGCAGCCTAGCGGGGGGGGTCACAGATACGCAGTATTTT.

This clonotype was recorded at least ten times. This chain connects TRBV20-1 to TRBJ1-2, with no clear D. V was pared by 8 bases and J by 0 bases, with 19 bases between. The CDR3 has 15 amino acids. The germline V gene encodes CDR1 DFQATT and CDR2 SNEGSKA (reference sequence). The CDR3 sequence is CSPNALPPPNYGYTF. CDR3 DNA: TGCAGTCCGAACGCCCTTCCACCACCTAACTATGGCTACACCTTC.

V usage is TRBV28 and J usage is TRBJ1-6; D unresolved. Trimming left V 5 bases short and J 14 bases short, with 16 bases between. The CDR3 sequence is 13 residues long. Germline V gives CDR1 MDHEN, CDR2 SYDVKM. For the CDR3, the DNA is TGTGCCAGCAGTAACCCGGGGAGGTCTTCCCTCCACTTT. This translates into CASSNPGRSSLHF.

This clonotype was counted many times. The V and J genes are TRBV23-1 and TRBJ1-1; no reliable D call. Being an ORF, TRBV23-1 has a function that is uncertain. V was trimmed by 0 bases and J by 1 base, leaving 12 bases between them. CDR3 length equals 16 residues. The CDR3 protein is CASSQSPKSSNTEAFF. CDR3 nucleotide sequence: TGCGCCAGCAGTCAATCGCCTAAGTCATCGAACACTGAAGCTTTCTTT.

This clonotype was seen many times. The V and J genes are TRBV28 and TRBJ2-3; D might be TRBD1 (5 bases). The germline CDR1 and CDR2 sequences are MDHEN and SYDVKM. The CDR3 is 16 residues long. Trimming removed 3 bases at V and 0 bases at J, with 13 bases between. This CDR3 reads CASSFPSTASTDTQYF. Here the CDR3 DNA reads TGTGCCAGCAGTTTCCCCTCGACAGCTAGCACAGATACGCAGTATTTT.

This clonotype was seen at least ten times. This chain links TRBV19 with TRBJ1-1; D unresolved. The length of the CDR3 is 12 residues. V lost 5 bases and J 8 bases, leaving 12 bases between the germline ends. Germline V gene sequence: CDR1 LNHDA, CDR2 SQIVND (reference sequence). The DNA for the CDR3 is TGTGCCAGTAGTTATGAGCCCCGCGAAGCTTTCTTT. This gives the protein CASSYEPREAFF. Variable domain in full (rest from reference TRBV19 and TRBJ1-1): DGGITQSPKYLFRKEGQNVTLSCEQNLNHDAMYWYRQDPGQGLRLIYYSQIVNDFQKGDIAEGYSVSREKKESFPLTVTSAQKNPTAFYLCASSYEPREAFFGQGTRLTVV.

This clonotype was counted between two and nine times. The rearrangement joins TRBV6-6 to TRBJ2-1; D is uncertain. Germline CDR1 is MNHNY and CDR2 is SVGAGI (reference sequence). The CDR3 runs to 14 residues. The ends were cut back, 2 bases at V and 3 bases at J, with 8 bases in the middle. The CDR3: CASSYVGSYNEQFF. The CDR3 coding sequence is TGTGCCAGCAGTTACGTCGGCAGCTACAATGAGCAGTTCTTC.

The chain has TRBV12-3 or TRBV12-4 and TRBJ1-3; D call uncertain. The CDR3 extends over 12 amino acids. Trimming removed 4 bases at V and 4 bases at J, with 5 bases between. CDR3 nucleotide sequence: TGTGCCAGCAGTTCCAGGGGAAACACCATATATTTT. Protein: CASSSRGNTIYF.

This clonotype showed up many times. The rearrangement uses TRBV28 and TRBJ2-1; a possible D gene is TRBD2 (5 bases). The V and J ends lost 2 bases and 4 bases respectively, with 15 bases between them. The CDR3 runs to 16 residues. Germline CDR1 reads MDHEN; CDR2 reads SYDVKM. CDR3: CASSLRPTTTYNEQFF. CDR3 DNA: TGTGCCAGCAGTTTACGTCCGACTACCACATACAATGAGCAGTTCTTC.

This clonotype was detected ten times or more. J is TRBJ2-7 and V is TRBV15; possible D gene TRBD1, 6 bases. This CDR3 is 18 amino acids long. V gave up 5 bases and J gave up 1 base, with 24 bases separating them. Germline-derived CDR1 and CDR2 are LNHNV and YYDKDF (reference sequence). The CDR3 DNA sequence: TGTGCCACCAGCGGAGTTACCCCACAGGGCTTATGGTCCTACGAGCAGTACTTC. Encoded protein: CATSGVTPQGLWSYEQYF.

This clonotype is judged medium-sized. This rearrangement joins TRBV11-2 to TRBJ2-7; no clear D gene. Germline V CDR1 and CDR2: SGHAT, FQNNGV. V shed 1 base and J shed 6 bases, with 19 bases lying between them. The CDR3 is 16 amino acids. The CDR3 DNA reads as TGTGCCAGCAGCTTAGCTATGGGCCTTACCGGGCGCGAGCAGTACTTC. This translates into CASSLAMGLTGREQYF. The variable domain in full, with the rest retrieved from reference TRBV11-2 and TRBJ2-7, is EAGVAQSPRYKIIEKRQSVAFWCNPISGHATLYWYQQILGQGPKLLIQFQNNGVVDDSQLPKDRFSAERLKGVDSTLKIQPAKLEDSAVYLCASSLAMGLTGREQYFGPGTRLTVT.

At least ten counts were recorded for this clonotype. J is TRBJ2-3 and V is TRBV27, with D possibly being TRBD1 (6 bases). Between the trimmed V and J ends, which lost 6 bases and 3 bases, there was a span of 19 bases. Germline CDR1 reads MNHEY; CDR2 reads SMNVEV (reference sequence). There are 16 residues in the CDR3. CDR3 region: CASRPPATGLTDTQYF. The CDR3 region has the DNA TGTGCCAGCAGACCTCCCGCGACAGGCCTAACAGATACGCAGTATTTT.

This clonotype occurred many times. CDR3 sequence reads: CASTPGPSYYEQYF. CDR3 DNA: TGTGCCAGCACCCCCGGGCCAAGCTATTACGAGCAGTACTTC. This chain joins TRBV7-8 and TRBJ2-7, with D hard to call. CDR3 length: 14 residues. Germline CDR1 SGHVS, CDR2 FQNEAQ. Trimming pared 7 bases from V and 4 bases from J, leaving 17 bases between.

This clonotype was detected ten times or more. The V and J genes are TRBV28 and TRBJ2-7; 7 nucleotides agree with TRBD1. V trimming: 6 bases; J trimming: 2 bases; junction bases outside the gene matches: 22. The germline CDR1 and CDR2 sequences are MDHEN and SYDVKM. The CDR3 runs 19 residues. Here the CDR3 reads CASRRQGIPTFWRPYEQYF. In DNA, the CDR3 is TGTGCCAGCAGGAGACAGGGTATCCCGACTTTTTGGAGACCCTACGAGCAGTACTTC.